These T cell receptor beta chains were read from a single sample in a study of T cell repertoires in cytomegalovirus infection. TCRdb re-derived calls from the reads in MiXCR, one entry per CDR3 protein. This table holds approximately 490,000 distinct CDR3 sequences, 10% to 12% found once. The source material was PBMCs. The receptors were sampled from a human donor in good health (CMV status not recorded). Some clones in this sample may be carry-over from other donors' samples. Both conserved end residues are part of each CDR3. The order of the fields is clone size, V gene, D gene, J gene, CDR3 protein, CDR3 DNA. D genes are given only for firm matches. Clone size appears in some rows only: once, few, many, or a class for an expanded clone.

clone_size: many
v_call: TRBV7-9
d_call: .
j_call: TRBJ2-1
cdr3_aa: CASSLANYEQFF
cdr3_nt: TGTGCCAGCAGCTTAGCTAACTATGAGCAGTTCTTC

clone_size: many
v_call: TRBV5-1
d_call: TRBD2
j_call: TRBJ2-1
cdr3_aa: CASSDLAGGDEQFF
cdr3_nt: TGCGCCAGCAGCGACCTAGCGGGGGGGGATGAGCAGTTCTTC

clone_size: .
v_call: TRBV29-1
d_call: TRBD1
j_call: TRBJ2-3
cdr3_aa: CSVWRLGQGATDTQYF
cdr3_nt: TGCAGCGTTTGGAGACTCGGACAGGGGGCCACAGATACGCAGTATTTT

clone_size: few
v_call: TRBV29-1
d_call: .
j_call: TRBJ1-2
cdr3_aa: CSVAVPWGRNGYTF
cdr3_nt: TGCAGCGTTGCCGTTCCGTGGGGGCGGAATGGCTACACCTTC

clone_size: many
v_call: TRBV7-9
d_call: .
j_call: TRBJ2-5
cdr3_aa: CASSSPPNYRAEETQYF
cdr3_nt: TGTGCCAGCAGCTCCCCCCCCAACTACAGGGCTGAAGAGACCCAGTACTTC

clone_size: many
v_call: TRBV19
d_call: .
j_call: TRBJ2-7
cdr3_aa: CASSIQASDYEQYF
cdr3_nt: TGTGCCAGTAGTATCCAGGCCAGTGACTACGAGCAGTACTTC

clone_size: many
v_call: TRBV7-8
d_call: TRBD2
j_call: TRBJ2-5
cdr3_aa: CASSLAGTSGMKTQYF
cdr3_nt: TGTGCCAGCAGCTTAGCCGGGACTAGCGGGATGAAGACCCAGTACTTC

clone_size: many
v_call: TRBV7-8
d_call: TRBD1
j_call: TRBJ1-2
cdr3_aa: CASSLDRPGGYGYTF
cdr3_nt: TGTGCCAGCAGCCTGGACAGGCCCGGCGGCTATGGCTACACCTTC

clone_size: many
v_call: TRBV11-2
d_call: .
j_call: TRBJ2-6
cdr3_aa: CASSLLIGSGANVLTF
cdr3_nt: TGTGCCAGCAGCTTATTGATTGGCTCTGGGGCCAACGTCCTGACTTTC

clone_size: many
v_call: TRBV20-1
d_call: .
j_call: TRBJ2-2
cdr3_aa: CSARSEAMAKIGNTGELFF
cdr3_nt: TGCAGTGCTAGATCTGAAGCAATGGCCAAGATTGGTAACACCGGGGAGCTGTTTTTT

clone_size: many
v_call: TRBV7-9
d_call: TRBD1
j_call: TRBJ1-6
cdr3_aa: CASSPRTGLSPLHF
cdr3_nt: TGTGCCAGCAGCCCGAGGACAGGGCTTTCACCCCTCCACTTT

clone_size: .
v_call: TRBV5-1
d_call: TRBD2
j_call: TRBJ2-1
cdr3_aa: CASSFLGGGGQFF
cdr3_nt: TGCGCCAGCAGCTTCCTGGGGGGGGGTGGGCAGTTCTTC

clone_size: many
v_call: TRBV19
d_call: .
j_call: TRBJ2-2
cdr3_aa: CASSIPFLLRGTGELFF
cdr3_nt: TGTGCCAGTAGTATTCCCTTTCTCCTGAGGGGAACCGGGGAGCTGTTTTTT

clone_size: .
v_call: TRBV20-1
d_call: TRBD1
j_call: TRBJ1-2
cdr3_aa: CSDQTGGDGYTF
cdr3_nt: TGCAGTGACCAGACAGGGGGCGATGGCTACACCTTC

clone_size: many
v_call: TRBV19
d_call: TRBD1
j_call: TRBJ2-7
cdr3_aa: CASRPTGTGSSYEQYF
cdr3_nt: TGTGCCAGTAGGCCAACCGGGACAGGGAGCTCCTACGAGCAGTACTTC

clone_size: many
v_call: TRBV27
d_call: .
j_call: TRBJ2-7
cdr3_aa: CASGSAGTAYEQYF
cdr3_nt: TGTGCCAGCGGTTCGGCGGGAACGGCCTACGAGCAGTACTTC

clone_size: many
v_call: TRBV12-3/TRBV12-4
d_call: TRBD2
j_call: TRBJ2-1
cdr3_aa: CASSLRREVNEQFF
cdr3_nt: TGTGCCAGCAGTTTGAGACGGGAGGTCAATGAGCAGTTCTTC

clone_size: many
v_call: TRBV28
d_call: .
j_call: TRBJ2-1
cdr3_aa: CASSSGVSSYNEQFF
cdr3_nt: TGTGCCAGCTCCTCGGGGGTCAGCTCCTACAATGAGCAGTTCTTC

clone_size: many
v_call: TRBV11-3
d_call: .
j_call: TRBJ2-1
cdr3_aa: CASSFPGSHNEQFF
cdr3_nt: TGTGCCAGCAGCTTCCCCGGGAGTCACAATGAGCAGTTCTTC

clone_size: many
v_call: TRBV2
d_call: .
j_call: TRBJ1-1
cdr3_aa: CASSEALNTEAFF
cdr3_nt: TGTGCCAGCAGTGAAGCCCTGAACACTGAAGCTTTCTTT

clone_size: many
v_call: TRBV4-2
d_call: .
j_call: TRBJ2-2
cdr3_aa: CASSQEPPGHYTGELFF
cdr3_nt: TGTGCCAGCAGCCAAGAGCCGCCGGGACACTACACCGGGGAGCTGTTTTTT

clone_size: few
v_call: TRBV4-1
d_call: .
j_call: TRBJ2-7
cdr3_aa: CASSQGQGLKEQYF
cdr3_nt: TGCGCCAGCAGCCAAGGACAGGGACTTAAGGAGCAGTACTTC

clone_size: many
v_call: TRBV12-3/TRBV12-4
d_call: .
j_call: TRBJ2-5
cdr3_aa: CASSNNARVQETQYF
cdr3_nt: TGTGCCAGCAGTAACAACGCCAGGGTCCAAGAGACCCAGTACTTC

clone_size: many
v_call: TRBV7-2
d_call: .
j_call: TRBJ2-7
cdr3_aa: CASSTPTAYEQYF
cdr3_nt: TGTGCCAGCAGCACCCCGACGGCCTACGAGCAGTACTTC

clone_size: many
v_call: TRBV10-3
d_call: .
j_call: TRBJ1-2
cdr3_aa: CAINGGSMQTNYGYTF
cdr3_nt: TGTGCCATCAATGGGGGGAGCATGCAAACTAACTATGGCTACACCTTC

clone_size: many
v_call: TRBV7-6
d_call: TRBD1
j_call: TRBJ1-4
cdr3_aa: CASSQLDRGEKLFF
cdr3_nt: TGTGCCAGCAGCCAATTAGACAGGGGTGAAAAACTGTTTTTT

clone_size: many
v_call: TRBV7-2
d_call: TRBD2
j_call: TRBJ2-7
cdr3_aa: CASRWTSGNDEQYF
cdr3_nt: TGTGCCAGCAGATGGACTAGCGGGAACGACGAGCAGTACTTC